This T cell receptor beta chain came from a study of OX40 agonist ivuxolimab in advanced cancers. Study-wide context: Ivuxolimab, an antibody acting as an agonist of OX40 (CD134), was used to treat patients.

Notes on this clone: Its antigen is unknown.

Measured with immunoSEQ multiplex PCR; TCRdb has only the in-frame clones, and not every one. The repertoire consists of more than 80,000 clones, with less than 95% occurring once and the leading ten covering about 1.7%. V was pared by 0 bases and J by 4 bases, with 8 bases between. This CDR3 has 13 amino acids. In germline, CDR1 is SGHRS, CDR2 YFSETQ. Findings and caveats of the study: Averaged across samples, CD8+ T cells carried more expanded clones than CD4+ did. In the 0.1 to 3.0 mg/kg range, CD4+ and CD8+ blood T cells had expanded clonally by week 6.

The starting material was CD4+ or CD8+ T cells sorted from blood, obtained in a trial of the OX40 agonist ivuxolimab. The chain combines TRBV5-1 with TRBJ2-7; D is undetermined. The clonotype was recovered from an adult with an advanced solid tumor such as melanoma, head and neck, liver or kidney cancer. CDR3 amino acids: CASSLANGYEQYF. CDR3 sequence (DNA): TGCGCCAGCAGCTTGGCCAATGGTTACGAGCAGTACTTC.